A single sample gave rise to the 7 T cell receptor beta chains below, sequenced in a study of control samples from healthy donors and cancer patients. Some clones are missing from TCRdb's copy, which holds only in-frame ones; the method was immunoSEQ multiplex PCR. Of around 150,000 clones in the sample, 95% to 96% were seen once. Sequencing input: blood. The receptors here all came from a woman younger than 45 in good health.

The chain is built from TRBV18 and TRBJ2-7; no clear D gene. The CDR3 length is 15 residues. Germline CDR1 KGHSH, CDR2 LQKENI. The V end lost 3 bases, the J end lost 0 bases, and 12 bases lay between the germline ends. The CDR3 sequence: CASSPLSVHSYEQYF. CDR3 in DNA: TGTGCCAGCTCACCTTTATCGGTCCACTCCTACGAGCAGTACTTC.

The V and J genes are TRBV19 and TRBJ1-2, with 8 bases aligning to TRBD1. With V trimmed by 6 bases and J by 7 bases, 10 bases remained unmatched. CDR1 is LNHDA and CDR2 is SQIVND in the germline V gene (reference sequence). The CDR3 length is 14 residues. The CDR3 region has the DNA TGTGCCAGTAGCTCAGACAGGGGAATTACTGGCTACACCTTC. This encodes CASSSDRGITGYTF.

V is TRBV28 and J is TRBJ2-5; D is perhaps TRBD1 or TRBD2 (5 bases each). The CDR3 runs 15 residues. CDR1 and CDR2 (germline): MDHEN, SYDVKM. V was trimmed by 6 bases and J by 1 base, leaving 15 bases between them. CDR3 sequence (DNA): TGTGCCAGCAGGAAATCCGGGGCGAGCCAAGAGACCCAGTACTTC. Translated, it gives CASRKSGASQETQYF.

The chain's CDR3 is CASSLAGLAGFSYNEQFF. CDR3 bases: TGTGCCAGCAGCTTGGCCGGACTAGCGGGATTCTCCTACAATGAGCAGTTCTTC. V usage is TRBV5-6 and J usage is TRBJ2-1, with 12 bases that match TRBD2. Germline CDR1 and CDR2: SGHDT and YYEEEE. The CDR3 is 18 amino acids. Unmatched junction bases numbered 4, after V lost 0 bases and J lost 0 bases.

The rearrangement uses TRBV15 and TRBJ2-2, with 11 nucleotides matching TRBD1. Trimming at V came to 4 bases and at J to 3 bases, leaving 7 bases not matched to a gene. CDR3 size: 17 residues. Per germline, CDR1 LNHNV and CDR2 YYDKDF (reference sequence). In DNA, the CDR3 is TGTGCCACCAGCACCGGGACAGGGGGTACTTACACCGGGGAGCTGTTTTTT. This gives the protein CATSTGTGGTYTGELFF.

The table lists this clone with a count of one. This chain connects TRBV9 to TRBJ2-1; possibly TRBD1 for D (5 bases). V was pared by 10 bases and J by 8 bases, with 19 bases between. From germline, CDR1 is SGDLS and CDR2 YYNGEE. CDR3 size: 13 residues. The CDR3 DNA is TGTGCCCGAAAACAGGCTCGGCCCGATGAGCAGTTCTTC. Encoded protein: CARKQARPDEQFF.

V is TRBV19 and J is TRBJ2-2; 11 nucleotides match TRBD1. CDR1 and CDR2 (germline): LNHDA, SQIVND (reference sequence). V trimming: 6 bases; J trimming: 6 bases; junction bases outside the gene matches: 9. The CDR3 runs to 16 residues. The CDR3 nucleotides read TGTGCCAGTAGAAGGGGACAGGGGGACGAGGCCGGGGAGCTGTTTTTT. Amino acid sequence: CASRRGQGDEAGELFF. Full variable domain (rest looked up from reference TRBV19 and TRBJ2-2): DGGITQSPKYLFRKEGQNVTLSCEQNLNHDAMYWYRQDPGQGLRLIYYSQIVNDFQKGDIAEGYSVSREKKESFPLTVTSAQKNPTAFYLCASRRGQGDEAGELFFGEGSRLTVL.